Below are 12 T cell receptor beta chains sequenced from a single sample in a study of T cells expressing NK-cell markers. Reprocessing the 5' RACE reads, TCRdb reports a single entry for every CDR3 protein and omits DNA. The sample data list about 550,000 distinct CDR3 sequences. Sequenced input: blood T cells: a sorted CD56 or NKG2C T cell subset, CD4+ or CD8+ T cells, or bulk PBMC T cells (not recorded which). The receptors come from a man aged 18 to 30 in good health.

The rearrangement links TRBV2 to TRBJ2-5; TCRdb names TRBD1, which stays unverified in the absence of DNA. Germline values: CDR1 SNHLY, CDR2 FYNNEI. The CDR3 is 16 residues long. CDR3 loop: CASRVDRTGGTETQYF.

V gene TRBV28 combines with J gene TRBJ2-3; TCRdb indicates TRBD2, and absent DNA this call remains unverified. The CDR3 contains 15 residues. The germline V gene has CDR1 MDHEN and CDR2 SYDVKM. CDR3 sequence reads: CASSLRASSADTQYF.

The CDR3 loop reads CASSLEAGAFETQYF. The chain joins TRBV7-6 to TRBJ2-5; TCRdb indicates TRBD2, and absent DNA this call remains unverified. There are 15 residues in the CDR3. CDR1 and CDR2 from the germline V gene are SGHVS and FNYEAQ.

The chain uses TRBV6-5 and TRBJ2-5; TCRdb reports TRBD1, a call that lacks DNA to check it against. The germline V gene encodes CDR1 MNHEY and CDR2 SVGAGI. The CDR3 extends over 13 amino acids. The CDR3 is CASSRWGKETQYF.

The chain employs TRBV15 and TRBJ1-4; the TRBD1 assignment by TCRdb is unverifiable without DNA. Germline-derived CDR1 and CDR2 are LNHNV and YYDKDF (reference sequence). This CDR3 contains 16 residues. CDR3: CATSRDRRGLGEKLFF.

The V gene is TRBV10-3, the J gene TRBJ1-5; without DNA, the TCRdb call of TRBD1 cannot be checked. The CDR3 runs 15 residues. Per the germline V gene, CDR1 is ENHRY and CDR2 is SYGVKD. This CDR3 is CAISEGGRAAQPQHF.

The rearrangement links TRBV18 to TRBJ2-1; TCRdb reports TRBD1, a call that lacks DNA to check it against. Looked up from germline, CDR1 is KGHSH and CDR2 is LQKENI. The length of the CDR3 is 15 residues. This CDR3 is CASSQGDSSYNEQFF.

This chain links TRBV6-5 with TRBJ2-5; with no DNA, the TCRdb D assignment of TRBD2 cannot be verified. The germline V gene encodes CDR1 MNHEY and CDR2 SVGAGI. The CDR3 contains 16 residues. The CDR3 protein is CASSYQRLAGGKTQYF.

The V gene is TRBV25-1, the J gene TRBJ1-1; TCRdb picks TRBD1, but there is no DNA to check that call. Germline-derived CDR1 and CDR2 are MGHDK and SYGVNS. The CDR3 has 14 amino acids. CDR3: CASKASQGDTEAFF.

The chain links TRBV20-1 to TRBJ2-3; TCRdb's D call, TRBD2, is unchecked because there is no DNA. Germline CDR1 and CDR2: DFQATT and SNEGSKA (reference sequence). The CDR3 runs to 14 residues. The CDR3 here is CSARDRTTTDTQYF.

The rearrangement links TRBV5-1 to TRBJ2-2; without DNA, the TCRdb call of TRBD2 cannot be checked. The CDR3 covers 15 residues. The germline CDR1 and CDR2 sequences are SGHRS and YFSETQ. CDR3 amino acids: CASSPGLDSGGELFF.

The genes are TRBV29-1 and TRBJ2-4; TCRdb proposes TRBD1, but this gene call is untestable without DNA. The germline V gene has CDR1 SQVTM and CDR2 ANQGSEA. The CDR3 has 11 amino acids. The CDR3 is CSVEQGNIQYF.